This TCR beta chain was identified in a study of PD-L1 blockade in urothelial cancer. In each PCR, synthetic TCR analog templates were spiked in. Sequencing used immunoSEQ multiplex PCR; TCRdb keeps in-frame clones, though not all of them. The sample shows some 50,000 clones, 70% to 90% of them seen only once. Time point described: pretreatment peripheral blood. Diagnoses among patients were locally advanced or metastatic urothelial carcinoma. Pretreatment and on-treatment samples were taken, numbering 1 to 8 per patient. The CDR3 sequence is 14 residues long. From germline, CDR1 is MDHEN and CDR2 SYDVKM. V shed 5 bases, J shed 4 bases, and the junction held 5 bases outside the gene matches.

This chain joins TRBV28 and TRBJ1-2, with 9 bases fitting TRBD1. The input for sequencing was PBMCs, taken around atezolizumab (anti-PD-L1) treatment. This TCR derives from a woman aged 55-69 years with urothelial cancer. CDR3 in amino acids: CASSGTGGFYGYTF. The CDR3 DNA reads TGTGCCAGCAGTGGAACAGGGGGCTTCTATGGCTACACCTTC.